Listed here are 32 T cell receptor beta chains from one sample, sequenced in a study of cytomegalovirus exposure and HLA in healthy donors. PCR was performed using 60 Vbeta and 13 Jbeta primers. The method was immunoSEQ multiplex PCR; TCRdb's version includes in-frame clones alone and lacks a portion of them. This sample carries 150,000 to 200,000 clones, around 62% of them seen once, and the ten largest clones take about 2.9%. The sample comprised PBMCs. The receptors derive from a man aged 35 to 55 in good health and CMV-seronegative.

The chain combines TRBV15 with TRBJ1-4, with TRBD1 as a possible D gene (6 bases). Germline lookup yields CDR1 LNHNV and CDR2 YYDKDF (reference sequence). This CDR3 has 13 amino acids. Trimming shortened V by 8 bases and J by 4 bases, and 11 bases separated the two germline ends. CDR3 coding DNA: TGTGCCACCGGTGGACAGTATAATGAAAAACTGTTTTTT. This sequence encodes CATGGQYNEKLFF.

This clone was observed a single time. The rearrangement links TRBV7-2 to TRBJ2-1, with TRBD2 matching 12 bases. The CDR3 loop spans 16 amino acids. Trimming cost V 7 bases and J 0 bases; bases outside gene matches: 4. Per germline, CDR1 SGHTA and CDR2 FQGNSA. Written as DNA, the CDR3 is TGTGCCAGCATCCCGACTAGCGGGAGCTCCTACAATGAGCAGTTCTTC. It specifies CASIPTSGSSYNEQFF. Full variable domain (missing parts from reference TRBV7-2 and TRBJ2-1): GAGVSQSPSNKVTEKGKDVELRCDPISGHTALYWYRQSLGQGLEFLIYFQGNSAPDKSGLPSDRFSAERTGGSVSTLTIQRTQQEDSAVYLCASIPTSGSSYNEQFFGPGTRLTVL.

This chain connects TRBV5-1 to TRBJ2-3; possible D gene TRBD2, 7 bases. Germline loops: CDR1 SGHRS, CDR2 YFSETQ. Trimming shortened V by 1 base and J by 4 bases, and 10 bases separated the two germline ends. This CDR3 has 14 residues. The CDR3 nucleotides read TGCGCCAGCAGCTTGCAAGGGGGGGCAGATACGCAGTATTTT. Protein product: CASSLQGGADTQYF.

This clone was detected a few times. V usage is TRBV7-3 and J usage is TRBJ2-1, with TRBD2 matching over 7 bases. This CDR3 is 15 amino acids long. Germline CDR1 reads SGHTA; CDR2 reads FQGTGA. Trimming removed 5 bases from V and 9 bases from J; junction bases left unmatched: 13. In DNA, the CDR3 is TGTGCCAGCAGCCTCGGGAGCGGGAACCATGTTGAGCAGTTCTTC. It encodes CASSLGSGNHVEQFF.

The chain employs TRBV12-5 and TRBJ2-1; TRBD1 matches 7 bases. In germline, CDR1 is LGHNT, CDR2 FRNRAP. J was trimmed by 6 bases and V by 1 base; bases with no gene match: 3. The CDR3 has 14 amino acids. The CDR3 nucleotides read TGTGCTAGTGGTTTGGGCCGGGACAGCAATGAGCAGTTCTTC. It yields the protein CASGLGRDSNEQFF.

CDR3 sequence reads: CASSLEPQASTDTQYF. The DNA for the CDR3 is TGCGCCAGCAGCTTGGAACCACAGGCTAGCACAGATACGCAGTATTTT. The chain carries TRBV5-1 and TRBJ2-3, with D perhaps TRBD1 (5 bases). Trimming cost V 0 bases and J 0 bases, with 11 bases left between them. Germline V gene lookup returns CDR1 SGHRS and CDR2 YFSETQ. This CDR3 contains 16 residues.

As to this clone: The junction shows a germline mismatch at one end, possibly a read error. The chain uses TRBV5-1 and TRBJ2-7; D remains ambiguous. The CDR3 extends over 15 amino acids. The V gene's germline CDR1 is SGHRS and CDR2 YFSETQ. The CDR3 nucleotides read TGCGCCGGCAGCCCCCTGGGCCACACCGCCGACGAGCAGTACTTC. Translated: CAGSPLGHTADEQYF.

V usage is TRBV7-2 and J usage is TRBJ1-5; 7 positions match TRBD1. This CDR3 comprises 15 residues. Germline values: CDR1 SGHTA, CDR2 FQGNSA. V lost 3 bases and J lost 7; bases outside the gene matches: 9. DNA for the CDR3: TGTGCCAGCAGCTTGAGAGGGGGCGCCACCCAGCCCCAGCATTTT. This gives the protein CASSLRGGATQPQHF.

This clone was seen only a few times. CDR3 sequence reads: CASKGDPTRDTQYF. The CDR3 coding sequence is TGTGCCAGTAAGGGAGATCCGACTAGGGATACGCAGTATTTT. This chain connects TRBV19 to TRBJ2-3, with D tentatively TRBD2 (6 bases). Trimming pared 7 bases from V and 6 bases from J, leaving 17 bases between. This CDR3 has 14 residues. The germline V gene encodes CDR1 LNHDA and CDR2 SQIVND (reference sequence).

This clone was found once. V is TRBV11-2 and J is TRBJ2-7; the match to TRBD2 covers 8 bases. This CDR3 is built from 17 residues. Germline V lookup: CDR1 SGHAT, CDR2 FQNNGV. V lost 0 bases and J lost 2; bases outside the gene matches: 9. CDR3 loop: CASSLDERSGSPYEQYF. The CDR3 DNA is TGTGCCAGCAGCTTAGATGAACGCAGCGGGAGTCCCTACGAGCAGTACTTC.

This clone was recorded a few times. The gene calls are TRBV6-5 and TRBJ2-1; unclear D gene. This CDR3 is 13 amino acids long. V was cut by 5 bases and J by 7 bases, with 12 bases left in between. Per the germline V gene, CDR1 is MNHEY and CDR2 is SVGAGI. CDR3 DNA sequence: TGTGCCAGCAGTGAAGCTAGTATGAATGAGCAGTTCTTC. Protein: CASSEASMNEQFF.

The gene calls are TRBV2 and TRBJ1-1; no firm D call. V dropped 5 bases and J dropped 4 bases, with 8 bases sitting between them. The V gene's germline CDR1 is SNHLY and CDR2 FYNNEI. The CDR3 extends over 12 amino acids. Written as DNA, the CDR3 is TGTGCCAGCAGTTACAGTAGCACTGAAGCTTTCTTT. This gives the protein CASSYSSTEAFF.

A few counts support this clone. The chain has TRBV6-5 and TRBJ2-7; tentatively, D is TRBD2 (5 bases). Germline values: CDR1 MNHEY, CDR2 SVGAGI. V shed 0 bases and J shed 0 bases, with 12 bases lying between them. This CDR3 is built from 16 residues. Here the CDR3 DNA reads TGTGCCAGCAGTTACTCGACCGGGGAAAGCTCCTACGAGCAGTACTTC. Protein: CASSYSTGESSYEQYF.

The rearrangement joins TRBV28 to TRBJ2-7; 10 nucleotides align to TRBD1. This CDR3 has 17 amino acids. The trim removed 6 bases at V and 3 bases at J, leaving 14 bases unmatched. CDR1 and CDR2 (germline): MDHEN, SYDVKM. Written as DNA, the CDR3 is TGTGCCAGCAGCAGAACCTACCTCGGGACAGGGGTCTACGAGCAGTACTTC. Protein sequence: CASSRTYLGTGVYEQYF. Full variable domain (rest looked up from reference TRBV28 and TRBJ2-7): DVKVTQSSRYLVKRTGEKVFLECVQDMDHENMFWYRQDPGLGLRLIYFSYDVKMKEKGDIPEGYSVSREKKERFSLILESASTNQTSMYLCASSRTYLGTGVYEQYFGPGTRLTVT.

J is TRBJ2-2 and V is TRBV10-3; perhaps TRBD2 as D (6 bases). The germline V gene encodes CDR1 ENHRY and CDR2 SYGVKD. V was cut by 10 bases and J by 0 bases, with 9 bases left in between. The CDR3 is 13 residues long. CDR3 coding DNA: TGTGCCACCGGGGGTTCGAACACCGGGGAGCTGTTTTTT. Amino acid sequence: CATGGSNTGELFF.

The chain combines TRBV6-1 with TRBJ2-3; perhaps TRBD1 as D (6 bases). CDR1 MNHNS and CDR2 SASEGT come from the germline V gene. Trimming left V 6 bases short and J 11 bases short, with 21 bases between. CDR3 size: 14 residues. CDR3 in amino acids: CASSKPQGAEMQYF. CDR3 DNA sequence: TGTGCCAGCAGCAAACCACAGGGAGCTGAGATGCAGTATTTT.

Of note for this clone: This same CDR3 is encoded by further DNA sequences in the sample. V gene TRBV7-2 combines with J gene TRBJ2-5; 7 bases map to TRBD1. Germline V gives CDR1 SGHTA, CDR2 FQGNSA. The CDR3 is made up of 15 amino acids. Trimming removed 2 bases from V and 1 base from J; junction bases left unmatched: 4. This CDR3 is CASSLRDRPQETQYF. Here the CDR3 DNA reads TGTGCCAGCAGCTTAAGGGACAGACCCCAAGAGACCCAGTACTTC. Full variable domain (outside the CDR3, taken from reference TRBV7-2 and TRBJ2-5): GAGVSQSPSNKVTEKGKDVELRCDPISGHTALYWYRQSLGQGLEFLIYFQGNSAPDKSGLPSDRFSAERTGGSVSTLTIQRTQQEDSAVYLCASSLRDRPQETQYFGPGTRLLVL.

With regard to this clone: A read error may produce the germline difference seen at one junction end. The chain employs TRBV7-7 and TRBJ2-3; 7 bases fit TRBD1. CDR3 length equals 15 residues. Germline V gene lookup returns CDR1 SSHAT and CDR2 FNYEAQ (reference sequence). Here the CDR3 reads CASSLTGANTDTQYF. In nucleotides, the CDR3 is TGTGCTAGCAGCTTAACAGGGGCCAACACAGATACGCAGTATTTT.

The chain carries TRBV27 and TRBJ2-1, with TRBD2 as a possible D gene (5 bases). The CDR3 runs to 13 residues. Trimming took off 4 bases at V and 7 bases at J, with 11 bases between the two ends. Germline V gene data show CDR1 as MNHEY and CDR2 as SMNVEV (reference sequence). The CDR3 sequence is CASSSWRGNEQFF. The CDR3 DNA is TGTGCCAGCAGTTCCTGGCGAGGGAATGAGCAGTTCTTC.

This clone was recorded a few times. The chain recombines TRBV27 with TRBJ1-3, with TRBD1 matching 9 bases. The CDR3 extends over 16 amino acids. Germline lookup yields CDR1 MNHEY and CDR2 SMNVEV (reference sequence). The ends lost 5 bases at V and 2 bases at J; junction bases unmatched: 7. CDR3 protein: CASSPGDRATGNTIYF. CDR3 DNA sequence: TGTGCCAGCAGTCCAGGGGACAGGGCAACTGGAAACACCATATATTTT.

The chain has TRBV29-1 and TRBJ1-5, with 9 bases aligning to TRBD1. V was clipped by 3 bases and J by 7 bases; unmatched bases: 4. This CDR3 is built from 13 residues. Per the germline V gene, CDR1 is SQVTM and CDR2 is ANQGSEA. CDR3 DNA sequence: TGCAGCGTTGAGGACAGGGGAGGGCAGCCCCAGCATTTT. Its translation: CSVEDRGGQPQHF.

This chain links TRBV11-2 with TRBJ2-6; D is possibly TRBD1 (6 bases). Trimming cost V 10 bases and J 3 bases, with 19 bases left between them. CDR3 size: 16 residues. Germline CDR1 reads SGHAT; CDR2 reads FQNNGV. CDR3: CATRPPGAVGANVLTF. The CDR3 DNA follows: TGTGCCACCAGACCTCCAGGGGCGGTTGGGGCCAACGTCCTGACTTTC.

This clone was picked up one time. This sequence joins TRBV7-8 and TRBJ1-5, with D unresolved. Trimming took off 1 base at V and 2 bases at J, with 9 bases between the two ends. CDR3 length: 15 residues. The germline CDR1 and CDR2 sequences are SGHVS and FQNEAQ. The CDR3 coding sequence is TGTGCCAGCAGCTTAGGGGCCCCCCGCAATCAGCCCCAGCATTTT. It yields the protein CASSLGAPRNQPQHF.

This clone was seen a handful of times. This chain links TRBV6-5 with TRBJ2-3; tentatively, D is TRBD2 (6 bases). Germline CDR1 is MNHEY and CDR2 is SVGAGI. The CDR3 consists of 15 residues. The V gene lost 2 bases and the J gene lost 1 base, with 10 bases spanning the gap. DNA of the CDR3: TGTGCCAGCAGTTACCCAGCGGGTCGCACAGATACGCAGTATTTT. Protein: CASSYPAGRTDTQYF.

CDR3 DNA sequence: TGTGCCAGCAGCTCCCCGAAGGGGCGCGAATTCCAATATGGCTACACCTTC. Its translation: CASSSPKGREFQYGYTF. The chain carries TRBV11-2 and TRBJ1-2; maybe TRBD1 (5 bases). With 4 bases removed from V and 5 bases from J, the gap between germline ends came to 23 bases. CDR1 and CDR2 from the germline V gene are SGHAT and FQNNGV. This CDR3 is built from 17 residues.

V usage is TRBV6-4 and J usage is TRBJ2-7; perhaps TRBD1 as D (6 bases). Trimming took 0 bases from V and 2 from J, leaving 14 bases between them. In germline, CDR1 is MRHNA, CDR2 SNTAGT. The CDR3 contains 16 residues. The CDR3 nucleotides are TGTGCCAGCAGTGACTCTGGCAGGGGCCCTACCTACGAGCAGTACTTC. Its translation: CASSDSGRGPTYEQYF.

The chain couples TRBV29-1 to TRBJ1-2; D might be TRBD1 (6 bases). Germline loops: CDR1 SQVTM, CDR2 ANQGSEA. The V end was cut by 6 bases, the J end by 1 base, with 15 bases between. This CDR3 has 14 amino acids. CDR3 sequence reads: CSVEGHSINYGYTF. CDR3 nucleotides: TGCAGCGTAGAGGGACACAGCATTAACTATGGCTACACCTTC.

Concerning this clone: The sample carries other DNA sequences with the same CDR3. The CDR3 is CASSLLGGANEKLFF. The CDR3 nucleotides are TGTGCCAGCAGCTTACTGGGGGGGGCTAATGAAAAACTGTTTTTT. The chain couples TRBV11-2 to TRBJ1-4; perhaps TRBD1 as D (5 bases). Deletions cut 2 bases from V and 3 bases from J, with 10 bases between. Germline V CDR1 and CDR2: SGHAT, FQNNGV. This CDR3 spans 15 amino acids.

This chain uses TRBV5-5 with TRBJ2-3; D not certain. The CDR3 has 16 amino acids. V lost 2 bases and J 4 bases, leaving 17 bases between the germline ends. Germline V lookup: CDR1 SGHKS, CDR2 YYEKEE (reference sequence). The CDR3 region is CASSFAGQGVADTQYF. For the CDR3, the DNA is TGTGCCAGCAGCTTCGCCGGCCAAGGAGTCGCAGATACGCAGTATTTT.

This clone is a singleton in its sample. The gene calls are TRBV19 and TRBJ2-1; tentatively, D is TRBD1 (6 bases). Germline V gene lookup returns CDR1 LNHDA and CDR2 SQIVND (reference sequence). V dropped 3 bases and J dropped 3 bases, with 9 bases sitting between them. The CDR3 loop spans 14 amino acids. CDR3 region: CASSINRDYNEQFF. The CDR3 coding sequence is TGTGCCAGTAGTATTAACAGGGACTACAATGAGCAGTTCTTC.

The V call is TRBV7-6, the J call TRBJ2-7, with 7 bases that match TRBD1. Germline V CDR1 and CDR2: SGHVS, FNYEAQ. The J segment lost 1 base and the V segment lost 5 bases, leaving 11 bases of the junction unmatched. The CDR3 runs 16 residues. This CDR3 reads CASSPYTGTASYEQYF. CDR3 bases: TGTGCCAGCAGCCCCTACACCGGGACAGCTTCCTACGAGCAGTACTTC.

This clone was counted a single time. The gene calls are TRBV20-1 and TRBJ2-3; D call uncertain. The V and J ends lost 1 base and 6 bases respectively, with 5 bases between them. Germline CDR1 is DFQATT and CDR2 is SNEGSKA (reference sequence). CDR3 size: 11 residues. The CDR3 sequence: CSARVSDTQYF. CDR3 sequence (DNA): TGCAGTGCTAGAGTGTCGGATACGCAGTATTTT.